This TCR beta chain was obtained from a study of T cells in Graves' hyperthyroidism and ophthalmopathy. Among the patients, aged 18 to 65, hyperthyroidism was newly diagnosed and had lasted under 2 months. RNA transcripts gave rise to amplified TCR beta CDR3 regions. HTBI primers drove first-round RT-PCR of the TCR CDR3. One entry per CDR3 protein results from TCRdb running MiXCR on the multiplex PCR reads. The sample holds 730,000 or so distinct CDR3 sequences, approximately 18% seen once. Trimming took 0 bases from V and 0 from J, leaving 12 bases between them. Germline loops: CDR1 LNHDA, CDR2 SQIVND (reference sequence). The CDR3 is 17 amino acids.

The source of this sequence is a woman between 50 and 59 years old with Graves' hyperthyroidism that later progressed to Graves' ophthalmopathy. This chain joins TRBV19 and TRBJ1-5; the D is unclear. The sequencing input was blood. In nucleotides, the CDR3 is TGTGCCAGTAGTATAGACCCCCGGCGGGATAGCAATCAGCCCCAGCATTTT. Translation gives CASSIDPRRDSNQPQHF.